This T cell receptor beta chain came from a study of blood T cell repertoires in COVID-19. Study background: PBMCs, B-cell-depleted T cells, or T cells provided the cDNA or gDNA that made up the material.

The CDR3 has 13 residues. Per germline, CDR1 LNHDA and CDR2 SQIVND (reference sequence). Trimming took 0 bases from V and 1 from J, leaving 3 bases between them. Generated by immunoSEQ multiplex PCR, the TCRdb table keeps only in-frame clones and is missing some. The sample carries approximately 160,000 clones, approximately 80% recorded once. This sequence joins TRBV19 and TRBJ1-1; no clear D gene. Sequenced: PBMCs or T cells enriched from blood (not recorded which). This sequence was found in a man aged 40-55 years who had recovered from COVID-19. CDR3 in DNA: TGTGCCAGTAGTATAGACAAGAACACTGAAGCTTTCTTT. Protein product: CASSIDKNTEAFF. The full variable domain, completed using reference TRBV19 and TRBJ1-1, is DGGITQSPKYLFRKEGQNVTLSCEQNLNHDAMYWYRQDPGQGLRLIYYSQIVNDFQKGDIAEGYSVSREKKESFPLTVTSAQKNPTAFYLCASSIDKNTEAFFGQGTRLTVV.